The 26 T cell receptor beta chains reported below all come from one sample, sequenced in a study of blood T cell repertoires in COVID-19. Measured with immunoSEQ multiplex PCR; TCRdb has only the in-frame clones, and not every one. The repertoire holds about 150,000 clones, with 87% as singletons. Sequenced input: peripheral blood. These receptors came from a man over 45 who had recovered from COVID-19.

The rearrangement joins TRBV10-3 to TRBJ1-1; D not certain. This CDR3 region has 14 residues. Looked up from germline, CDR1 is ENHRY and CDR2 is SYGVKD. V lost 3 bases to trimming and J lost 2 bases, with 10 bases between them. The CDR3 protein is CAISDLSANTEAFF. The CDR3 nucleotides read TGTGCCATCAGTGATCTGAGCGCTAACACTGAAGCTTTCTTT.

This chain connects TRBV19 to TRBJ2-1; the match to TRBD1 covers 8 bases. CDR1 and CDR2 from the germline V gene are LNHDA and SQIVND (reference sequence). With V trimmed by 3 bases and J by 8 bases, 9 bases remained unmatched. The CDR3 totals 15 residues. The DNA for the CDR3 is TGTGCCAGTAGTATTTCAGGGGGCTTTTTGGATGAGCAGTTCTTC. This gives the protein CASSISGGFLDEQFF. The full variable domain, in which reference TRBV19 and TRBJ2-1 provide the parts outside the CDR3, is DGGITQSPKYLFRKEGQNVTLSCEQNLNHDAMYWYRQDPGQGLRLIYYSQIVNDFQKGDIAEGYSVSREKKESFPLTVTSAQKNPTAFYLCASSISGGFLDEQFFGPGTRLTVL.

This chain joins TRBV7-2 and TRBJ1-2; a weak D match, TRBD1 (5 bases). The CDR3 consists of 16 residues. The germline CDR1 and CDR2 sequences are SGHTA and FQGNSA. Trimming left V 1 base short and J 3 bases short, with 15 bases between. The CDR3 region is CASSLVSGTGDYGYTF. CDR3 nucleotides: TGTGCCAGCAGCTTAGTTTCCGGGACGGGGGACTATGGCTACACCTTC.

This clone has only a few counts. The CDR3 coding sequence is TGTGCCAGCAGTGAAACCCAGGGGTCTAATTCACCCCTCCACTTT. Translating gives CASSETQGSNSPLHF. The V and J genes are TRBV6-1 and TRBJ1-6; D possibly corresponds to TRBD1 (6 bases). The ends were cut back, 2 bases at V and 6 bases at J, with 11 bases in the middle. CDR1 and CDR2 (germline): MNHNS, SASEGT. CDR3 length: 15 amino acids.

The rearrangement uses TRBV19 and TRBJ1-5; TRBD1 matches 8 bases. CDR1 and CDR2 (germline): LNHDA, SQIVND (reference sequence). The CDR3 consists of 15 residues. After removal of 7 bases from V and 0 bases from J, the junction contained 5 bases not matched to a gene. This CDR3 is CASTRTGSSNQPQHF. For the CDR3, the DNA is TGTGCCAGTACCCGGACAGGGAGTAGCAATCAGCCCCAGCATTTT.

This clone was detected only once. This sequence joins TRBV10-3 and TRBJ1-2; D not certain. The CDR3 totals 13 residues. Germline V gene sequence: CDR1 ENHRY, CDR2 SYGVKD. Trimming shortened V by 3 bases and J by 8 bases, and 13 bases separated the two germline ends. Written as DNA, the CDR3 is TGTGCCATCAGTGACACCGGGAGTAAGGGCTACACCTTC. It yields the protein CAISDTGSKGYTF.

In this sample, this clone turned up many times. The chain links TRBV6-5 to TRBJ1-2; 7 bases are shared with TRBD1. This CDR3 comprises 15 residues. The V gene's germline CDR1 is MNHEY and CDR2 SVGAGI. V trimming: 0 bases; J trimming: 2 bases; junction bases outside the gene matches: 3. CDR3 loop: CASSYSGQINYGYTF. Here the CDR3 DNA reads TGTGCCAGCAGTTACTCGGGACAGATCAACTATGGCTACACCTTC.

A single count supports this clone. The chain links TRBV3-1 (or the pseudogene TRBV3-2) to TRBJ2-3; 12 bases are shared with TRBD2. Germline V gene lookup returns CDR1 LGHDT and CDR2 YNNKEL (reference sequence). Losses at the gene ends were 1 base for V and 2 bases for J; bases not matched to a gene: 7. This CDR3 spans 18 amino acids. CDR3 nucleotides: TGTGCCAGCAGCCAAGTTACACCTAGCGGGGGGGTCACAGATACGCAGTATTTT. Translated, it gives CASSQVTPSGGVTDTQYF.

This chain joins TRBV5-1 and TRBJ2-5; 9 positions agree with TRBD1. This CDR3 region has 16 residues. The germline gives CDR1 SGHRS, CDR2 YFSETQ. The V segment lost 0 bases and the J segment 3 bases; nucleotides outside the gene matches: 6. CDR3 in amino acids: CASSLVFRQGEETQYF. DNA for the CDR3: TGCGCCAGCAGCTTGGTGTTTCGACAGGGGGAAGAGACCCAGTACTTC.

The J gene is TRBJ2-3, the V gene TRBV7-8; TRBD2 might be the D (7 bases). The germline V gene has CDR1 SGHVS and CDR2 FQNEAQ. The CDR3 totals 17 residues. The V end was cut by 3 bases, the J end by 1 base, with 17 bases between. The CDR3 nucleotides read TGTGCCAGCAGCTTCCTTTTGGACAGCGGGGGCACAGATACGCAGTATTTT. As protein: CASSFLLDSGGTDTQYF. The whole variable domain, filled in from reference TRBV7-8 and TRBJ2-3, reads GAGVSQSPRYKVAKRGQDVALRCDPISGHVSLFWYQQALGQGPEFLTYFQNEAQLDKSGLPSDRFFAERPEGSVSTLKIQRTQQEDSAVYLCASSFLLDSGGTDTQYFGPGTRLTVL.

The chain has TRBV18 and TRBJ1-1; 7 bases are a match to TRBD1. The CDR3 spans 14 residues. The ends lost 6 bases at V and 6 bases at J; junction bases unmatched: 10. Germline-derived CDR1 and CDR2 are KGHSH and LQKENI. The CDR3, as DNA: TGTGCCAGCTCGTCTCAGGGGGGTAACGCTGAAGCTTTCTTT. This gives the protein CASSSQGGNAEAFF.

The chain joins TRBV2 to TRBJ1-1; weak D call: TRBD1 (6 bases). The germline V gene has CDR1 SNHLY and CDR2 FYNNEI. V was shortened by 8 bases and J by 0 bases, with 10 bases between the two germline ends. This CDR3 has 13 residues. CDR3 loop: CASGGGLNTEAFF. CDR3 DNA sequence: TGTGCCAGCGGCGGGGGCTTGAACACTGAAGCTTTCTTT.

This chain uses TRBV19 with TRBJ2-2; TRBD2 matches at 7 bases. Germline trimming cut 0 bases from V and 6 bases from J; bases unmatched to any gene: 13. There are 18 residues in the CDR3. CDR1 is LNHDA, CDR2 SQIVND, per germline (reference sequence). Written as DNA, the CDR3 is TGTGCCAGTAGTATAGATCCCTCGGGACTACTTCTCTCCGGGGAGCTGTTTTTT. Translating gives CASSIDPSGLLLSGELFF.

The rearrangement links TRBV5-1 to TRBJ2-7, with D possibly TRBD1 on 6 matching bases. The CDR3 has 14 amino acids. Trimming shortened V by 2 bases and J by 3 bases, and 12 bases separated the two germline ends. CDR1 is SGHRS, CDR2 YFSETQ, per germline. In DNA, the CDR3 is TGCGCCAGCAGCTTCGGACAGAGCTACTACGAGCAGTACTTC. It yields the protein CASSFGQSYYEQYF.

V gene TRBV2 combines with J gene TRBJ2-7; D may be TRBD1 (6 bases). CDR3 length equals 15 residues. Germline CDR1 reads SNHLY; CDR2 reads FYNNEI. Trimming stripped 7 bases from V and 2 bases from J, with 18 bases between. The CDR3 spells CASTQLRDNPYEQYF. The CDR3 bases are TGTGCCAGCACCCAATTAAGGGACAACCCCTACGAGCAGTACTTC.

The rearrangement uses TRBV6-5 and TRBJ1-2, with 10 positions matching TRBD1. The CDR3 spans 14 residues. The J segment lost 4 bases and the V segment lost 5 bases, leaving 4 bases of the junction unmatched. Germline assignment: CDR1 MNHEY and CDR2 SVGAGI. CDR3 amino acids: CASSRTGGVYGYTF. The CDR3 coding sequence is TGTGCCAGCAGTAGGACAGGGGGGGTCTATGGCTACACCTTC.

The V and J genes are TRBV29-1 and TRBJ2-7; D may be TRBD2 (6 bases). The CDR3 totals 12 residues. In germline, CDR1 is SQVTM, CDR2 ANQGSEA. V dropped 7 bases and J dropped 2 bases, with 12 bases sitting between them. In DNA form, the CDR3 reads TGCAGCGCAAGGACGGGAGCCTACGAGCAGTACTTC. Translated, it gives CSARTGAYEQYF.

This clone was counted at least ten times. V and J are TRBV5-5 and TRBJ1-6; 11 positions match TRBD1. This CDR3 is built from 15 residues. Trimming at V came to 4 bases and at J to 5 bases, leaving 2 bases not matched to a gene. Germline V gene data show CDR1 as SGHKS and CDR2 as YYEKEE (reference sequence). Here the CDR3 DNA reads TGTGCCAGCAGCCCGGGACAGGGGGATAATTCACCCCTCCACTTT. Translation: CASSPGQGDNSPLHF.

The chain uses TRBV3-1 (or the pseudogene TRBV3-2) and TRBJ2-7; a weak D match, TRBD2 (7 bases). Trimming pared 6 bases from V and 3 bases from J, leaving 18 bases between. This CDR3 is built from 15 residues. Germline V gives CDR1 LGHDT, CDR2 YNNKEL (reference sequence). This CDR3 reads CASSPARGGNYEQYF. The CDR3 DNA reads TGTGCCAGCAGTCCAGCGAGGGGGGGCAACTACGAGCAGTACTTC.

This clone is a singleton in its sample. V gene TRBV19 combines with J gene TRBJ1-1; 10 bases align to TRBD1. CDR1 and CDR2 (germline): LNHDA, SQIVND (reference sequence). This CDR3 is 14 amino acids long. Losses at the gene ends were 7 bases for V and 7 bases for J; bases not matched to a gene: 9. CDR3 nucleotides: TGTGCCAGTACCGAGACAGGGGGCGGGGGTGAAGCTTTCTTT. Protein sequence: CASTETGGGGEAFF.

This chain joins TRBV5-4 and TRBJ2-3; TRBD1 is a possible D gene (6 bases). The CDR3 is 16 residues long. The V gene's germline CDR1 is SGHNT and CDR2 YYREEE (reference sequence). The germline V and J ends were trimmed by 4 bases and 0 bases, with 15 bases remaining between them. Here the CDR3 reads CASSEDRPTSTDTQYF. The CDR3 coding sequence is TGTGCCAGCAGCGAGGACAGACCGACTAGCACAGATACGCAGTATTTT. Full variable domain (remainder filled in from reference TRBV5-4 and TRBJ2-3): ETGVTQSPTHLIKTRGQQVTLRCSSQSGHNTVSWYQQALGQGPQFIFQYYREEENGRGNFPPRFSGLQFPNYSSELNVNALELDDSALYLCASSEDRPTSTDTQYFGPGTRLTVL.

The chain couples TRBV28 to TRBJ1-4, with D possibly matching TRBD1 (6 bases). V was shortened by 6 bases and J by 0 bases, with 11 bases between the two germline ends. This CDR3 comprises 15 residues. Looked up from germline, CDR1 is MDHEN and CDR2 is SYDVKM. The CDR3 spells CASRPGQTTNEKLFF. CDR3 DNA sequence: TGTGCCAGCAGACCGGGACAAACAACTAATGAAAAACTGTTTTTT. The variable domain in full, with the rest retrieved from reference TRBV28 and TRBJ1-4, is DVKVTQSSRYLVKRTGEKVFLECVQDMDHENMFWYRQDPGLGLRLIYFSYDVKMKEKGDIPEGYSVSREKKERFSLILESASTNQTSMYLCASRPGQTTNEKLFFGSGTQLSVL.

Points on this clone: Other DNA sequences in the sample encode the same CDR3. V usage is TRBV7-2 and J usage is TRBJ2-2; perhaps TRBD2 as D (6 bases). This CDR3 is 15 amino acids long. CDR1 and CDR2 (germline): SGHTA, FQGNSA. V lost 0 bases, J lost 5 bases, and 10 bases lay in between. CDR3 nucleotides: TGTGCCAGCAGCTTAGCGGGCGGAGGGACCGGGGAGCTGTTTTTT. This translates into CASSLAGGGTGELFF.

The chain uses TRBV7-2 and TRBJ1-2; maybe TRBD1 (5 bases). V was cut by 9 bases and J by 3 bases, with 14 bases left in between. There are 13 residues in the CDR3. Germline assignment: CDR1 SGHTA and CDR2 FQGNSA. The CDR3 is CASSKGKDYGYTF. The CDR3 region has the DNA TGTGCCAGTTCGAAGGGGAAGGACTATGGCTACACCTTC.

With regard to this clone: Other nucleotide sequences from this sample produce the same CDR3. DNA for the CDR3: TGTGCCATCAGCCGACAGGAGAACACTGAAGCTTTCTTT. Amino acids: CAISRQENTEAFF. V and J are TRBV10-3 and TRBJ1-1; D might be TRBD1 (6 bases). Trimming shortened V by 6 bases and J by 1 base, and 9 bases separated the two germline ends. Germline CDR1 and CDR2: ENHRY and SYGVKD. CDR3 size: 13 residues.

The chain is built from TRBV5-5 and TRBJ1-2; D is perhaps TRBD1 (5 bases). The germline V gene encodes CDR1 SGHKS and CDR2 YYEKEE (reference sequence). Trimming removed 5 bases from V and 3 bases from J, with 17 bases in between. The CDR3 is made up of 15 amino acids. This CDR3 reads CASRPRGSRDYGYTF. The CDR3 DNA follows: TGTGCCAGCAGACCACGGGGGTCACGGGACTATGGCTACACCTTC. The variable domain in full, completed from reference TRBV5-5 and TRBJ1-2, reads DAGVTQSPTHLIKTRGQQVTLRCSPISGHKSVSWYQQVLGQGPQFIFQYYEKEERGRGNFPDRFSARQFPNYSSELNVNALLLGDSALYLCASRPRGSRDYGYTFGSGTRLTVV.